The TCR beta chain under discussion was sequenced for a study of blood T cell repertoires in COVID-19. For the study at large: COVID-19 samples collected from the United States, Italy and Spain covered acute and convalescent phases. T cells, B-cell-depleted T cells, or PBMCs supplied cDNA or gDNA.

The CDR3 length is 13 residues. The germline V gene encodes CDR1 SQVTM and CDR2 ANQGSEA. V was cut by 6 bases and J by 1 base, with 12 bases left in between. Original data processing: Amplified reference gene primers provided the basis for estimating nucleated cell counts. This table comes from immunoSEQ multiplex PCR, and its TCRdb copy is limited to in-frame clones, with some not included. V and J calls plus clone size are reproduced from that table; the DNA served to infer D and trimming. The table lists more than 200,000 clones, about 88% of them singletons. The source material was peripheral blood. The source of this sequence is a woman aged 40 to 50 who had recovered from COVID-19. This chain links TRBV29-1 with TRBJ2-5; perhaps TRBD1 as D (5 bases). CDR3 amino acids: CSVPLGLQETQYF. The CDR3 DNA sequence: TGCAGCGTGCCACTGGGGCTCCAAGAGACCCAGTACTTC.